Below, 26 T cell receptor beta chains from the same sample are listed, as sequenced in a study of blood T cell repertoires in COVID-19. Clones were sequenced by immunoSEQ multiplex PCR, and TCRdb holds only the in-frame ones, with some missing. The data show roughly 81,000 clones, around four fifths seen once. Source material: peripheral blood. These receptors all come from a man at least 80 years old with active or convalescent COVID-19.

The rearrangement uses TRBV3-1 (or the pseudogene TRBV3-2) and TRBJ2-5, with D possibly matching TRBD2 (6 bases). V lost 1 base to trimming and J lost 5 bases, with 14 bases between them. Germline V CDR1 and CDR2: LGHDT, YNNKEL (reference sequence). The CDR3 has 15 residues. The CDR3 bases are TGTGCCAGCAGCCAAGGGGCGGGGCTCCCGGAGACCCAGTACTTC. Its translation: CASSQGAGLPETQYF.

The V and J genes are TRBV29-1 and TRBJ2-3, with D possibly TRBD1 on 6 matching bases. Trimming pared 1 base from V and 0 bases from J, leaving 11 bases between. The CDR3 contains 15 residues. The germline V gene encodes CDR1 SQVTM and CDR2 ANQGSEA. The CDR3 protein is CSVEAAGVSTDTQYF. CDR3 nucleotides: TGCAGCGTTGAAGCGGCAGGGGTAAGCACAGATACGCAGTATTTT.

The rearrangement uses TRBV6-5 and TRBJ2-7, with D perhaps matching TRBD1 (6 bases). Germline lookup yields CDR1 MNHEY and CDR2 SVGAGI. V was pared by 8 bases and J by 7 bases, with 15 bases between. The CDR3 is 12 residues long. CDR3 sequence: CASHTGFGEQYF. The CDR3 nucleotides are TGTGCCAGCCATACAGGGTTCGGAGAGCAGTACTTC.

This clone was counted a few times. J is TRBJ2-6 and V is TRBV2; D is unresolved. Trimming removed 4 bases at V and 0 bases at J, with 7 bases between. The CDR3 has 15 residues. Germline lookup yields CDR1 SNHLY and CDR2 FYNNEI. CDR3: CASSAETSGANVLTF. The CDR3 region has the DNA TGTGCCAGCAGTGCAGAAACCTCTGGGGCCAACGTCCTGACTTTC.

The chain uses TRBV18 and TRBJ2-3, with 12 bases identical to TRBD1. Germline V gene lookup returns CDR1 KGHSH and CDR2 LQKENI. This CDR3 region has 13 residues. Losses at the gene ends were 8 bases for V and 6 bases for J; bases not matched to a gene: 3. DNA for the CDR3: TGTGCCAGCCGGGACAGGGGGCTTGATACGCAGTATTTT. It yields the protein CASRDRGLDTQYF.

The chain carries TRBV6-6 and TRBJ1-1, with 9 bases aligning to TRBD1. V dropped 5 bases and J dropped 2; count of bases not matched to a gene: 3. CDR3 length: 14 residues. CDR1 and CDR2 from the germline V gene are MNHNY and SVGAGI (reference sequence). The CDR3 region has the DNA TGTGCCAGCAGTGCGACAGGGGGAAACACTGAAGCTTTCTTT. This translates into CASSATGGNTEAFF.

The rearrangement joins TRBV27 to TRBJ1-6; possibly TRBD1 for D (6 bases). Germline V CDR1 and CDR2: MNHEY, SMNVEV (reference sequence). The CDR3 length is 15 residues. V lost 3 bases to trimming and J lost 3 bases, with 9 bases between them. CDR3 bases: TGTGCCAGCAGTTTGCAGGGGCGCTATAATTCACCCCTCCACTTT. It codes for CASSLQGRYNSPLHF.

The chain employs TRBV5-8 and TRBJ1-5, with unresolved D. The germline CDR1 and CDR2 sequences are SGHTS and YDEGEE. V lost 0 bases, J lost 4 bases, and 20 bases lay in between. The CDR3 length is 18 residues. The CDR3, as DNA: TGTGCCAGCAGCTTGGCCCCCCCCCTAGGGAGTGGGAATCAGCCCCAGCATTTT. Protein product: CASSLAPPLGSGNQPQHF. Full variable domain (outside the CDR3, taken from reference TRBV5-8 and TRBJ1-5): EAGVTQSPTHLIKTRGQQATLRCSPISGHTSVYWYQQALGLGLQFLLWYDEGEERNRGNFPPRFSGRQFPNYSSELNVNALELEDSALYLCASSLAPPLGSGNQPQHFGDGTRLSIL.

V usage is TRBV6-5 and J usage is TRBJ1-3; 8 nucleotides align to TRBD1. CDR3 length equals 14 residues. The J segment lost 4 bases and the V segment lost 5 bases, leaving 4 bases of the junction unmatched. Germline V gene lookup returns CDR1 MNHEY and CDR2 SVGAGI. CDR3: CASSRQGSGNTIYF. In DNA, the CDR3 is TGTGCCAGCAGTCGACAGGGGTCCGGAAACACCATATATTTT.

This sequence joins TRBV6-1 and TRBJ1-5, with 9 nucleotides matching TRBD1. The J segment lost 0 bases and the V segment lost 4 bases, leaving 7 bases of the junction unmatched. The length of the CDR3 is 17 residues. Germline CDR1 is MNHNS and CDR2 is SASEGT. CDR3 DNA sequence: TGTGCCAGCAGTGGGGGGACAGGGAGATATAGCAATCAGCCCCAGCATTTT. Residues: CASSGGTGRYSNQPQHF.

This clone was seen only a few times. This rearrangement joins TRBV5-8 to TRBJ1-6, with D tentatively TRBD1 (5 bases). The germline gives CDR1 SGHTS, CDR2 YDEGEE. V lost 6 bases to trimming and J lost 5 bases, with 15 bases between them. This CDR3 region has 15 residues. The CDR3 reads CASKLTGNHNSPLHF. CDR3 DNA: TGTGCCAGCAAACTCACAGGAAATCATAATTCACCCCTCCACTTT.

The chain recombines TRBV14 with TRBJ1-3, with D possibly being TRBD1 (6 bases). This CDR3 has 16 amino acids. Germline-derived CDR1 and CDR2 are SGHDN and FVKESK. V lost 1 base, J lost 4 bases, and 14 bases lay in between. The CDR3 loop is CASSQAWTAGGNTIYF. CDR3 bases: TGTGCCAGCAGCCAAGCCTGGACAGCGGGGGGAAACACCATATATTTT.

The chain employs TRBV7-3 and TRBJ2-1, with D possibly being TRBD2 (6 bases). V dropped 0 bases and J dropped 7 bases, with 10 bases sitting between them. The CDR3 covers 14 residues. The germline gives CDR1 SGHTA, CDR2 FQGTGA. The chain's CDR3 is CASSLTGGGNEQFF. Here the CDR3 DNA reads TGTGCCAGCAGCTTAACCGGGGGTGGGAATGAGCAGTTCTTC.

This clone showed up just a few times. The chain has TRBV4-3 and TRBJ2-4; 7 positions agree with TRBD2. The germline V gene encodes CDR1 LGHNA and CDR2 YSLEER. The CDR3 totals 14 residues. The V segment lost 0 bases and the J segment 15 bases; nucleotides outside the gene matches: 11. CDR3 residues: CASSQDHYGRAPYF. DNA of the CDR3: TGCGCCAGCAGCCAAGATCATTATGGGAGGGCCCCGTACTTC.

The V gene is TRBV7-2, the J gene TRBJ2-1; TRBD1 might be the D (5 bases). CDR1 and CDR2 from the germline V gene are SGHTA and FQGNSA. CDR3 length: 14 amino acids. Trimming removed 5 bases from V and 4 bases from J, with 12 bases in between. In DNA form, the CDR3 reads TGTGCCAGCAGCATACAGACAGTATACAATGAGCAGTTCTTC. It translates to CASSIQTVYNEQFF.

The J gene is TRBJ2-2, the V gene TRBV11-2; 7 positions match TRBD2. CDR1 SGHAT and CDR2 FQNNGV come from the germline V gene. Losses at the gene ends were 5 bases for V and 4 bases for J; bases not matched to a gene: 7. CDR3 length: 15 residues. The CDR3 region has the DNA TGTGCCAGCAGCGAAGACGGGACTACCACCGGGGAGCTGTTTTTT. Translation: CASSEDGTTTGELFF. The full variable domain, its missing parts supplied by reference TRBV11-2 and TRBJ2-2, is EAGVAQSPRYKIIEKRQSVAFWCNPISGHATLYWYQQILGQGPKLLIQFQNNGVVDDSQLPKDRFSAERLKGVDSTLKIQPAKLEDSAVYLCASSEDGTTTGELFFGEGSRLTVL.

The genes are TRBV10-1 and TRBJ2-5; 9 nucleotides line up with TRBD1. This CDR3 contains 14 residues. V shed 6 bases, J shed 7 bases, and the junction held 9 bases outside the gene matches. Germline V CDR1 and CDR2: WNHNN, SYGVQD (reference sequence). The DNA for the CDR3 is TGCGCCAGCAGCAGCGGACAGGGGCGCGGGACCCAGTACTTC. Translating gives CASSSGQGRGTQYF.

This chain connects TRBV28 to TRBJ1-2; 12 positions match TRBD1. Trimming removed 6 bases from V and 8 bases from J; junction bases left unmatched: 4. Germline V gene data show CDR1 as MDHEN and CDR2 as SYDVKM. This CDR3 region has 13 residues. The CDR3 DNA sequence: TGTGCCAGCAGGCTGGGACAGGGGGCGGGCTACACCTTC. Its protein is CASRLGQGAGYTF.

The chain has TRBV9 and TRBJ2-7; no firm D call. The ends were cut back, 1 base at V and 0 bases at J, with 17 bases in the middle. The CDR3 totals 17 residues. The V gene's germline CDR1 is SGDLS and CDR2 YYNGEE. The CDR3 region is CASSVKVRLYGSYEQYF. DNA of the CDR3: TGTGCCAGCAGCGTAAAGGTAAGACTCTATGGCTCCTACGAGCAGTACTTC.

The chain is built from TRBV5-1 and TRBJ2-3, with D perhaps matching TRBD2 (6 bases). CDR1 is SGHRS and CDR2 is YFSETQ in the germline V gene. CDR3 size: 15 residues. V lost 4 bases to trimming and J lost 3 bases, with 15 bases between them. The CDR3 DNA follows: TGCGCCAGCAGCCCGGAGGGGCGGAGGACAGATACGCAGTATTTT. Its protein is CASSPEGRRTDTQYF. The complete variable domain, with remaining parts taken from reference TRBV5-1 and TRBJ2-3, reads KAGVTQTPRYLIKTRGQQVTLSCSPISGHRSVSWYQQTPGQGLQFLFEYFSETQRNKGNFPGRFSGRQFSNSRSEMNVSTLELGDSALYLCASSPEGRRTDTQYFGPGTRLTVL.

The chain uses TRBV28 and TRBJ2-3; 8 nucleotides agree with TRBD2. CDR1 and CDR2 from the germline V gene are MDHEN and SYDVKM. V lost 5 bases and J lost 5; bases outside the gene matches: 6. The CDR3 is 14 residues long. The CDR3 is CASSAGGGVDTQYF. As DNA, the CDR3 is TGTGCCAGCAGTGCCGGGGGGGGAGTAGATACGCAGTATTTT.

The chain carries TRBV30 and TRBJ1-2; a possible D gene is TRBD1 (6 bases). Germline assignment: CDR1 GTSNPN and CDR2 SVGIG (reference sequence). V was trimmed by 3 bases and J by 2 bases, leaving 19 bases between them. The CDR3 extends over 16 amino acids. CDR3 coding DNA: TGTGCCTGGAGCCCCCCAGGGGCTCGGGAAAACTATGGCTACACCTTC. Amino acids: CAWSPPGARENYGYTF. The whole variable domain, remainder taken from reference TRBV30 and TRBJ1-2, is SQTIHQWPATLVQPVGSPLSLECTVEGTSNPNLYWYRQAAGRGLQLLFYSVGIGQISSEVPQNLSASRPQDRQFILSSKKLLLSDSGFYLCAWSPPGARENYGYTFGSGTRLTVV.

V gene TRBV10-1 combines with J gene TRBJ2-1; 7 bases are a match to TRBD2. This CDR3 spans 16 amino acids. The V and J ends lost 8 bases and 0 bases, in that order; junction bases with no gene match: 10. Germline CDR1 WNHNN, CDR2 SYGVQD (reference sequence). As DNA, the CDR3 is TGCGCCAGCCCCGGGCGGGAGCCTCACTCCTACAATGAGCAGTTCTTC. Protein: CASPGREPHSYNEQFF.

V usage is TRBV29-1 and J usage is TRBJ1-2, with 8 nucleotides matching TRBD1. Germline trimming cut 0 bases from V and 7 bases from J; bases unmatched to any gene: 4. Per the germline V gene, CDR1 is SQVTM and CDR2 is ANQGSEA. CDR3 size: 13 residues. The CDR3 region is CSVEDGQGGGYTF. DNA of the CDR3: TGCAGCGTTGAAGATGGACAGGGAGGTGGCTACACCTTC.

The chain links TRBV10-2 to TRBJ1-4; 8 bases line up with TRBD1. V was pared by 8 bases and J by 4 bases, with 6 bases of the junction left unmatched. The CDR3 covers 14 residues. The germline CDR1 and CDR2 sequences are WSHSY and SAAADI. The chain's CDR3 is CASFGGQVNEKLFF. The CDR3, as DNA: TGCGCCAGCTTTGGGGGACAGGTTAATGAAAAACTGTTTTTT.

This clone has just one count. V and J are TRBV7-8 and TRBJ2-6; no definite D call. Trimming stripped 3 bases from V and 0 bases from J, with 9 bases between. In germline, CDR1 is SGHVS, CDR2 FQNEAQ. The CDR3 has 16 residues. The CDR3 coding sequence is TGTGCCAGCAGCTTGACTCGTTACTCTGGGGCCAACGTCCTGACTTTC. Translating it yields CASSLTRYSGANVLTF.